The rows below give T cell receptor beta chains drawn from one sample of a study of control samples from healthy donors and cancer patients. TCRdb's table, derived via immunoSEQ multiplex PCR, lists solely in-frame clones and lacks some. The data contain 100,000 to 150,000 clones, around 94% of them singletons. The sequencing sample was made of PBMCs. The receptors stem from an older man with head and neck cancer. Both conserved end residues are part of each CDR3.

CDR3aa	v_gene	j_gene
CASSFQMGYNEQFF	TRBV11-2	TRBJ2-1
CASLRRAGDTGELFF	TRBV19	TRBJ2-2
CASSLASADTEAFF	TRBV5-6	TRBJ1-1
CAAARGSYYGYTF	TRBV7-2	TRBJ1-2
CASSLARGSEQYF	TRBV7-6	TRBJ2-7
CASSDTGPSYEQYF	TRBV2	TRBJ2-7
CASSRRRSQLYNEQFF	TRBV19	TRBJ2-1
CASSYPGLTGAKNIQYF	TRBV6-2/TRBV6-3	TRBJ2-4
CAWSLGTGDPGNTIYF	TRBV30	TRBJ1-3
CASSGFIIGDSYEQYF	TRBV6-1	TRBJ2-7
CASSLTRVGGYTF	TRBV5-4	TRBJ1-2
CASSMGQYSNQPQHF	TRBV19	TRBJ1-5
CASSSWGGDRNTGELFF	TRBV5-1	TRBJ2-2
CASSQGTGIYEQYF	TRBV18	TRBJ2-7
CASQTLRDTQYF	TRBV6-5	TRBJ2-3
CASSDQGESYEQYF	TRBV2	TRBJ2-7
CASSPGLGTNTGELFF	TRBV9	TRBJ2-2
CASTLTGSGEKLFF	TRBV25-1	TRBJ1-4
CASLRWVSNTEAFF	TRBV2	TRBJ1-1
CASSVGGTSSYEQYF	TRBV9	TRBJ2-7
CASSYGGRGENTEAFF	TRBV6-2/TRBV6-3	TRBJ1-1
CASSFGQGGSPLHF	TRBV7-2	TRBJ1-6
CASSVQVSGSDTQYF	TRBV9	TRBJ2-3
CASSLRQALDEQYF	TRBV5-1	TRBJ2-7
CASSRYGNQPQHF	TRBV14	TRBJ1-5
CASSGPRTGTTNNYGYTF	TRBV6-1	TRBJ1-2
CANSPSGRSYEQYF	TRBV6-5	TRBJ2-7
CAWRGGQPGYGYTF	TRBV30	TRBJ1-2
CASSLDSGQGPTGELFF	TRBV5-1	TRBJ2-2
CASSYRGTVRSNQPQHF	TRBV6-2/TRBV6-3	TRBJ1-5
CASSPRLGNTIYF	TRBV27	TRBJ1-3
CASSYVGEKLFF	TRBV6-5	TRBJ1-4
CASRSQTGSYQPQHF	TRBV19	TRBJ1-5
CASSPTGNYGYTF	TRBV27	TRBJ1-2
CASSFGTRQPGYTF	TRBV5-1	TRBJ1-2
CASSLANWQTDTEAFF	TRBV5-1	TRBJ1-1
CASTRSDGSAQHF	TRBV12-3/TRBV12-4	TRBJ1-5
CASRGHQLRPYEQYF	TRBV6-5	TRBJ2-7
CASSLEGADQPQHF	TRBV5-1	TRBJ1-5
CARSLFRPEDLRNGYTF	TRBV5-3	TRBJ1-2
CASSVGIISSYNEQFF	TRBV9	TRBJ2-1
CASRGTRGDTQYF	TRBV6-5	TRBJ2-3
CASSPLGLGAQETQYF	TRBV18	TRBJ2-5
CASGPPDSNTGELFF	TRBV12-5	TRBJ2-2
CASSRQGEGYTF	TRBV10-2	TRBJ1-2
CASSPEVGETQYF	TRBV4-1	TRBJ2-5
CASSLEGTASYNEQFF	TRBV11-3	TRBJ2-1
CASRALLGYTF	TRBV12-3/TRBV12-4	TRBJ1-2
CATRPLSTHDEQFF	TRBV2	TRBJ2-1
CASSYSGQGIGNTIYF	TRBV6-5	TRBJ1-3